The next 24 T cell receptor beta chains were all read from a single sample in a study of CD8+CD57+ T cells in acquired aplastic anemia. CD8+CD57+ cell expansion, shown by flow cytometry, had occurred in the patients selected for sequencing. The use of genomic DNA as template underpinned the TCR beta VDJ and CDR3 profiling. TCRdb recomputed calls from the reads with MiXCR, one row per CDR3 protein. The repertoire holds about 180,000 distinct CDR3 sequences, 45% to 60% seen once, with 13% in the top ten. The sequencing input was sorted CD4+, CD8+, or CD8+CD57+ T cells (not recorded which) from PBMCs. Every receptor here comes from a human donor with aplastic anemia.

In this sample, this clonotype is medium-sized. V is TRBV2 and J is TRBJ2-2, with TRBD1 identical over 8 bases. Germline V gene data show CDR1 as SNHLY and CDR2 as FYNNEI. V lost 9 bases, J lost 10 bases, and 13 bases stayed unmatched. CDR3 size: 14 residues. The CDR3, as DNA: TGTGCCAGTTCGGACAGGGATGTTTCCCCGGAGCTGTTTTTT. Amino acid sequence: CASSDRDVSPELFF.

Written as DNA, the CDR3 is TGTGCCAGCAGTAGATCAGGCCCCAGCAATCAGCCCCAGCATTTT. It codes for CASSRSGPSNQPQHF. This chain uses TRBV12-3 or TRBV12-4 with TRBJ1-5; D remains ambiguous. The length of the CDR3 is 15 residues. The germline V and J ends were trimmed by 5 bases and 1 base, with 12 bases remaining between them.

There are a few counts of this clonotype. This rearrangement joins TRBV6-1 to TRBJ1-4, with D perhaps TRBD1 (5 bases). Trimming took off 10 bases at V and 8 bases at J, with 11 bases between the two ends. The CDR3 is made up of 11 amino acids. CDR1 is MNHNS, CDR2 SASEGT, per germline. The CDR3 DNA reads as TGTGCCACCGGGGGGGGGGAAAAACTGTTTTTT. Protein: CATGGGEKLFF.

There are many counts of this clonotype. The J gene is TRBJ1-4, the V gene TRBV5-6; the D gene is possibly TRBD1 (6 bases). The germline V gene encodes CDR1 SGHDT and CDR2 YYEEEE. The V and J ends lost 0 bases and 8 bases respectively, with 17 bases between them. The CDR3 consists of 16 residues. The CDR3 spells CASSLANGGLGEKLFF. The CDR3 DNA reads TGTGCCAGCAGCTTGGCCAATGGGGGGCTAGGAGAAAAACTGTTTTTT.

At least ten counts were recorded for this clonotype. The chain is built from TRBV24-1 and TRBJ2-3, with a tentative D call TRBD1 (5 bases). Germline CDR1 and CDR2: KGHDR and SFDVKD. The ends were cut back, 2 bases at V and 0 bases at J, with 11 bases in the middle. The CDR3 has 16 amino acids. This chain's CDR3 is CATSDSRQSSTDTQYF. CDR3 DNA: TGTGCCACCAGTGATTCCAGACAGTCTAGCACAGATACGCAGTATTTT.

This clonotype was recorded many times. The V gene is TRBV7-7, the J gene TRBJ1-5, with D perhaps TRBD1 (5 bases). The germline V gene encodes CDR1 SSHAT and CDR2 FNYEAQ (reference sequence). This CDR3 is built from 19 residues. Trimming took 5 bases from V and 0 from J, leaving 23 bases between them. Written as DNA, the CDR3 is TGTGCCAGCAGCCCCCAGGGAGCAGGGCCAAGGTATAGCAATCAGCCCCAGCATTTT. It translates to CASSPQGAGPRYSNQPQHF.

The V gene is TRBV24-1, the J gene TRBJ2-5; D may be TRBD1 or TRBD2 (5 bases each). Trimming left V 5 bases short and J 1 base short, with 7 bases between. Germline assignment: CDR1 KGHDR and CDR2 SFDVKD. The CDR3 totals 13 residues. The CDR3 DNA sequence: TGTGCCACCAGTGTGGGGGTCCAAGAGACCCAGTACTTC. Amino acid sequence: CATSVGVQETQYF.

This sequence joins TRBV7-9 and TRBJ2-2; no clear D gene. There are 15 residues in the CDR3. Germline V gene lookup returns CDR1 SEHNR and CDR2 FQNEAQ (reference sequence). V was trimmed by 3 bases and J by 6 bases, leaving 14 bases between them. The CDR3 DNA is TGTGCCAGCAGCTTGAAGGGCATTGGGTCCGGGGAGCTGTTTTTT. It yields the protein CASSLKGIGSGELFF.

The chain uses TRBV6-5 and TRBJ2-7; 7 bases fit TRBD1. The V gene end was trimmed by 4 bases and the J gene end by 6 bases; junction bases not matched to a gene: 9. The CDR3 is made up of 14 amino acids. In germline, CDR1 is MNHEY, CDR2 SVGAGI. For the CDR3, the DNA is TGTGCCAGCAGTTTGACAGGGCCAGAGCGCGAGCAGTACTTC. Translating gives CASSLTGPEREQYF.

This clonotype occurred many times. CDR3 nucleotides: TGTGCCAGCAGCGGACGCCCTAGGGGGCGGGGGGGCCTCAGGTACAATGAGCAGTTCTTC. This gives the protein CASSGRPRGRGGLRYNEQFF. The genes are TRBV9 and TRBJ2-1; 9 bases are a match to TRBD2. J was trimmed by 4 bases and V by 3 bases; bases with no gene match: 20. The CDR3 has 20 amino acids. Germline values: CDR1 SGDLS, CDR2 YYNGEE.

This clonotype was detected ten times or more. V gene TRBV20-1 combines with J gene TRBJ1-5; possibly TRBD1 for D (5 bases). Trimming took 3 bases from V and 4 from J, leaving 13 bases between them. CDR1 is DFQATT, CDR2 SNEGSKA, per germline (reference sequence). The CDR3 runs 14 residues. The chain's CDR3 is CSARGSGPNQPQHF. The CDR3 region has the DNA TGCAGTGCTAGGGGGTCGGGGCCAAATCAGCCCCAGCATTTT.

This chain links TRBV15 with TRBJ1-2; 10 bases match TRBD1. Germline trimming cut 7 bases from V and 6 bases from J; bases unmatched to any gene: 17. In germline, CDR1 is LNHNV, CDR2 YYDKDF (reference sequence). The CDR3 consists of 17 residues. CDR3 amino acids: CATKLGTGEEVADGYTF. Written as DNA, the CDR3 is TGTGCCACCAAATTGGGGACAGGGGAGGAGGTTGCTGATGGCTACACCTTC.

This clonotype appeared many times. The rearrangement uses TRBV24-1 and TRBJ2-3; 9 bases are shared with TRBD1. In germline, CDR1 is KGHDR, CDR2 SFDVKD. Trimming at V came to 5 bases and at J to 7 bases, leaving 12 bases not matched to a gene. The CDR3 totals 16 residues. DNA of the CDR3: TGTGCCACCAGTGCATCGTGGACAGGGGACTCGAATACGCAGTATTTT. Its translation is CATSASWTGDSNTQYF.

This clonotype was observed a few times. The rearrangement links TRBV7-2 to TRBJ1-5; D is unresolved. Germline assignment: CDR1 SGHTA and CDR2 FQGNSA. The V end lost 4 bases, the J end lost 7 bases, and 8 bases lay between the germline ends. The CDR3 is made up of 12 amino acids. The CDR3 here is CASSYPPQPQHF. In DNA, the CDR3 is TGTGCCAGCAGCTATCCCCCCCAGCCCCAGCATTTT.

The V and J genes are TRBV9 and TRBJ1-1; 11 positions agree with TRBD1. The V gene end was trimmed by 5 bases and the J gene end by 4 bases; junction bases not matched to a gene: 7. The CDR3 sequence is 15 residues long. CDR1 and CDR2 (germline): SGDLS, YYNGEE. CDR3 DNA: TGTGCCAGCAGAGGAGGGACAGGGGGGGGCACTGAAGCTTTCTTT. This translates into CASRGGTGGGTEAFF. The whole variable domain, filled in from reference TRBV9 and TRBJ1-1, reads DSGVTQTPKHLITATGQRVTLRCSPRSGDLSVYWYQQSLDQGLQFLIQYYNGEERAKGNILERFSAQQFPDLHSELNLSSLELGDSALYFCASRGGTGGGTEAFFGQGTRLTVV.

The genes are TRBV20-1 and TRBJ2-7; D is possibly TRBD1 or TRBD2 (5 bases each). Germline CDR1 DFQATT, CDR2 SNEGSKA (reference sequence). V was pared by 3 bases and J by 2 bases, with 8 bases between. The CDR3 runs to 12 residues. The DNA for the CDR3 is TGCAGTGCTAGCCGGGACCCCTACGAGCAGTACTTC. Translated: CSASRDPYEQYF.

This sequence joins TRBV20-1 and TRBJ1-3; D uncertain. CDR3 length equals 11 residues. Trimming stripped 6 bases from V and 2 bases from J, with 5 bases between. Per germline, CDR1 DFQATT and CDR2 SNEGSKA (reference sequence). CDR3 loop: CSADPGNTIYF. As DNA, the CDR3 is TGCAGTGCGGATCCTGGAAACACCATATATTTT.

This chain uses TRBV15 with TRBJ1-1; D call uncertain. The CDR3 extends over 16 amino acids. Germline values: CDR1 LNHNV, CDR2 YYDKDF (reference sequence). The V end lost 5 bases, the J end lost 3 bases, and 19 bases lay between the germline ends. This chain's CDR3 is CATSERPSWRDTEAFF. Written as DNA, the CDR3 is TGTGCCACCAGCGAACGTCCCTCTTGGAGGGACACTGAAGCTTTCTTT.

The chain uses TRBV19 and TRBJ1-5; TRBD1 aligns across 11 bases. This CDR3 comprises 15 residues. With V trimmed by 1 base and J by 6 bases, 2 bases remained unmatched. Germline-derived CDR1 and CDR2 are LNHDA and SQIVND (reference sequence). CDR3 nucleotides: TGTGCCAGTAGTATAGCGGGGACAGGGGGTCAGCCCCAGCATTTT. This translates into CASSIAGTGGQPQHF. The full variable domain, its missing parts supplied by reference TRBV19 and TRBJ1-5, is DGGITQSPKYLFRKEGQNVTLSCEQNLNHDAMYWYRQDPGQGLRLIYYSQIVNDFQKGDIAEGYSVSREKKESFPLTVTSAQKNPTAFYLCASSIAGTGGQPQHFGDGTRLSIL.

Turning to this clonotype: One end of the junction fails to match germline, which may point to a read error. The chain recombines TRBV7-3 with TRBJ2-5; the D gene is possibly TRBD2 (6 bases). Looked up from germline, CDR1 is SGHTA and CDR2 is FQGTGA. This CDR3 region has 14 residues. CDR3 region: CASSRGVLRETQYF. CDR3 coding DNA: TGCGCCAGCAGCCGCGGGGTCCTGAGGGAGACCCAGTACTTC.

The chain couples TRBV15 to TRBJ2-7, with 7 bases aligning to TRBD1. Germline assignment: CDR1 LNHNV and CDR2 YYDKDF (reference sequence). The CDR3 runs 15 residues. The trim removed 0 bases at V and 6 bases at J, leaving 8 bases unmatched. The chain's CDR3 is CATSRDSEGASEQYF. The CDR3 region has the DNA TGTGCCACCAGCAGAGACAGTGAGGGGGCATCCGAGCAGTACTTC. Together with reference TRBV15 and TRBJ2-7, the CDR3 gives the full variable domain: DAMVIQNPRYQVTQFGKPVTLSCSQTLNHNVMYWYQQKSSQAPKLLFHYYDKDFNNEADTPDNFQSRRPNTSFCFLDIRSPGLGDTAMYLCATSRDSEGASEQYFGPGTRLTVT.

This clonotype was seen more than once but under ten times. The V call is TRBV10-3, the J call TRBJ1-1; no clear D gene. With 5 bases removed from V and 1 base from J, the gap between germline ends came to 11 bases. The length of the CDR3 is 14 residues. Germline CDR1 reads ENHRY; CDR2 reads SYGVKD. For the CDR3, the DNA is TGTGCCATCAGTCCCGCCGTAACGAACACTGAAGCTTTCTTT. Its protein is CAISPAVTNTEAFF.

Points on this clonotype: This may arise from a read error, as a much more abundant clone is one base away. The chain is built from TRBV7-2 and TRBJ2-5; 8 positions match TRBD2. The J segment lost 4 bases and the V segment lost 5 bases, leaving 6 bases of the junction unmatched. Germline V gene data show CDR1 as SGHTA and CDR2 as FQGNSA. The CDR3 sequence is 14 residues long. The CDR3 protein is CASSTGGGGETQYF. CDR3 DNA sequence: TGTGCCAGCAGCACCGGGGGGGGCGGAGAGACCCAGTACTTC.

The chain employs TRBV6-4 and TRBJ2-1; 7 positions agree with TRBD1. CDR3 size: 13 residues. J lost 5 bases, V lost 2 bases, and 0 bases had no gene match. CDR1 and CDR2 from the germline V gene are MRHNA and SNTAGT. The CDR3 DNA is TGTGCCAGCAGTGACAGGGGGCACAATGAGCAGTTCTTC. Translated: CASSDRGHNEQFF.